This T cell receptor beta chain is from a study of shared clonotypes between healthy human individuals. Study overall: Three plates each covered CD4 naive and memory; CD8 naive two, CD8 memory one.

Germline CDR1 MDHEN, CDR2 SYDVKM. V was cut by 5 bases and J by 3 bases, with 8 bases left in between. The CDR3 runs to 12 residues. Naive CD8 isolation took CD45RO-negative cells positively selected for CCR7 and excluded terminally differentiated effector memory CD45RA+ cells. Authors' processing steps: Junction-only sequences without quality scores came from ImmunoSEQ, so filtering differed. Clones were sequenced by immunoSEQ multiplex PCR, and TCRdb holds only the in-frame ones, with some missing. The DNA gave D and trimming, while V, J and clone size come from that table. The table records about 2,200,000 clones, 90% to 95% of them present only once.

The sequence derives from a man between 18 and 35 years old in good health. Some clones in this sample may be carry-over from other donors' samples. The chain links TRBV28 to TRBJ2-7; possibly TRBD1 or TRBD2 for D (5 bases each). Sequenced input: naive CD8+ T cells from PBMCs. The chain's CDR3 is CASSGGIYEQYF. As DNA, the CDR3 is TGTGCCAGCAGTGGGGGTATCTACGAGCAGTACTTC.